Following are 20 T cell receptor beta chains from one sample sequenced in a study of early T cells in non-severe SARS-CoV-2 infection (dated by TCRdb to about 2021). The library was prepared using 5' RACE. Sequencing relied on a NextSeq 500. TCRdb itself trimmed the public reads at Q25 with fastp, ran MiXCR and retained productive beta chains. Entries that share a CDR3 protein sequence are merged under the most common genes and DNA. Within this sample are approximately 120,000 distinct CDR3 sequences, with 15% of them counted one time only. The ten largest clones add up to 20% to 25% of the sample. Sequencing was done on a sample of whole blood. These receptors were obtained from an adult who was a healthcare worker with PCR-confirmed SARS-CoV-2 infection or an uninfected control (not recorded which).

This clonotype was counted many times. The V call is TRBV5-1, the J call TRBJ1-1; TRBD1 agrees at 9 bases. Looked up from germline, CDR1 is SGHRS and CDR2 is YFSETQ. The CDR3 contains 16 residues. The V segment lost 1 base and the J segment 0 bases; nucleotides outside the gene matches: 4. Here the CDR3 DNA reads TGCGCCAGCAGCTTGTTCGGGACAGGGCTGAACACTGAAGCTTTCTTT. Protein product: CASSLFGTGLNTEAFF.

This clonotype was observed a single time. The CDR3 DNA is TGTGCCTGGAGTTCCCACCGGGAGTGGGGCTACACCTTC. The encoded protein is CAWSSHREWGYTF. The rearrangement uses TRBV30 and TRBJ1-2, with D hard to call. Germline V gene lookup returns CDR1 GTSNPN and CDR2 SVGIG (reference sequence). This CDR3 has 13 amino acids. V was pared by 2 bases and J by 8 bases, with 15 bases between.

This clonotype was counted a few times. The rearrangement uses TRBV6-2 or TRBV6-3 and TRBJ2-5; either TRBD1 or TRBD2 may supply D (5 bases each). The CDR3 loop spans 13 amino acids. Between the trimmed V and J ends, which lost 8 bases and 2 bases, there was a span of 12 bases. Per the germline V gene, CDR1 is MNHEY and CDR2 is SVGEGT. The CDR3 DNA follows: TGTGCCAGCCACGGGACCCCTCAAGAGACCCAGTACTTC. Its translation is CASHGTPQETQYF.

This clonotype showed up just a few times. This chain joins TRBV24-1 and TRBJ2-2; 8 nucleotides match TRBD1. This CDR3 comprises 15 residues. The trim removed 9 bases at V and 3 bases at J, leaving 8 bases unmatched. Germline V gene lookup returns CDR1 KGHDR and CDR2 SFDVKD. CDR3 region: CATSAGTGHTGELFF. CDR3 DNA: TGTGCCACCTCCGCCGGGACAGGACACACCGGGGAGCTGTTTTTT.

The chain couples TRBV18 to TRBJ2-7, with D unclear. Germline loops: CDR1 KGHSH, CDR2 LQKENI. This CDR3 region has 15 residues. Deletions cut 2 bases from V and 0 bases from J, with 11 bases between. The CDR3 loop is CASSPAGFSSYEQYF. As DNA, the CDR3 is TGTGCCAGCTCACCAGCCGGATTTAGCTCCTACGAGCAGTACTTC.

The V and J genes are TRBV27 and TRBJ1-1; D is uncertain. V was clipped by 5 bases and J by 2 bases, with 15 bases between them. Germline CDR1 is MNHEY and CDR2 is SMNVEV (reference sequence). The CDR3 covers 15 residues. CDR3 DNA sequence: TGTGCCAGCAGTCGTCAACAGCTTCCAAACACTGAAGCTTTCTTT. Amino acids: CASSRQQLPNTEAFF.

V is TRBV25-1 and J is TRBJ1-2; D is undetermined. Germline lookup yields CDR1 MGHDK and CDR2 SYGVNS. The CDR3 has 13 amino acids. V was clipped by 7 bases and J by 3 bases, with 12 bases between them. CDR3 nucleotides: TGTGCCAGCACTATGGGGTCGGACTATGGCTACACCTTC. Amino acid sequence: CASTMGSDYGYTF.

The CDR3 DNA is TGTGCCGCCGGGGGACCCGAGGGGAATTCACCCCTCCACTTT. Its protein product is CAAGGPEGNSPLHF. V and J are TRBV6-2 or TRBV6-3 and TRBJ1-6; maybe TRBD1 (5 bases). This CDR3 has 14 residues. V dropped 11 bases and J dropped 7 bases, with 18 bases sitting between them. Germline V CDR1 and CDR2: MNHEY, SVGEGT.

This clonotype was counted only a few times. The chain uses TRBV4-1 and TRBJ2-7, with 7 nucleotides matching TRBD2. V gave up 3 bases and J gave up 2 bases; unmatched junction bases: 4. The germline V gene encodes CDR1 MGHRA and CDR2 YSYEKL. The CDR3 is 14 residues long. The CDR3 protein is CASSQEGLTYEQYF. The CDR3 region has the DNA TGCGCCAGCAGCCAGGAGGGACTAACCTACGAGCAGTACTTC.

V is TRBV6-2 or TRBV6-3 and J is TRBJ2-3; the D gene is possibly TRBD2 (6 bases). Trimming took off 6 bases at V and 3 bases at J, with 16 bases between the two ends. The CDR3 consists of 15 residues. Germline CDR1 reads MNHEY; CDR2 reads SVGEGT. This CDR3 is CASSILGGETDTQYF. CDR3 coding DNA: TGTGCCAGCAGCATCCTGGGCGGGGAGACAGATACGCAGTATTTT.

The genes are TRBV3-1 and TRBJ1-1; possible D gene TRBD1, 5 bases. The germline V gene has CDR1 LGHDT and CDR2 YNNKEL (reference sequence). This CDR3 spans 14 amino acids. Trimming pared 4 bases from V and 5 bases from J, leaving 14 bases between. CDR3 sequence reads: CASSRLVGGTEAFF. Written as DNA, the CDR3 is TGTGCCAGCAGCCGCCTGGTGGGGGGGACTGAAGCTTTCTTT.

DNA of the CDR3: TGTGCCAGCAGCCAAGTAGCGTTTAGCTCCTACGAGCAGTACTTC. This encodes CASSQVAFSSYEQYF. The V call is TRBV7-2, the J call TRBJ2-7, with D possibly TRBD2 on 5 matching bases. V lost 5 bases and J 0 bases, leaving 14 bases between the germline ends. The CDR3 loop spans 15 amino acids. Germline values: CDR1 SGHTA, CDR2 FQGNSA.

Only a few counts were recorded for this clonotype. CDR3 DNA sequence: TGTGCCAGCAGCTTTTTTAGCGGGGGGGCCCATGAGCAGTTCTTC. This sequence encodes CASSFFSGGAHEQFF. This chain joins TRBV7-6 and TRBJ2-1; TRBD2 matches 11 bases. The CDR3 runs 15 residues. The V gene end was trimmed by 3 bases and the J gene end by 8 bases; junction bases not matched to a gene: 6. Germline CDR1 and CDR2: SGHVS and FNYEAQ.

This clonotype turned up a few times. The chain has TRBV3-1 and TRBJ2-6; tentatively, D is TRBD2 (5 bases). Per the germline V gene, CDR1 is LGHDT and CDR2 is YNNKEL (reference sequence). The CDR3 extends over 16 amino acids. V was clipped by 2 bases and J by 1 base, with 9 bases between them. CDR3 sequence: CASSQRGQSGANVLTF. The CDR3 DNA sequence: TGTGCCAGCAGCCAACGCGGGCAGTCTGGGGCCAACGTCCTGACTTTC.

There are a few counts of this clonotype. The V gene is TRBV12-3 or TRBV12-4, the J gene TRBJ1-1; D remains ambiguous. The CDR3 is 12 amino acids. Trimming left V 8 bases short and J 1 base short, with 8 bases between. CDR3 in DNA: TGTGCCAGCCGCCGGGAGAACACTGAAGCTTTCTTT. It translates to CASRRENTEAFF.

CDR3 DNA sequence: TGCAGCGTTGGATCACAGGGGGCGCGATCCGAAGCTTTCTTT. It specifies CSVGSQGARSEAFF. The rearrangement links TRBV29-1 to TRBJ1-1; 9 bases fit TRBD1. The CDR3 covers 14 residues. The germline gives CDR1 SQVTM, CDR2 ANQGSEA. The ends lost 4 bases at V and 8 bases at J; junction bases unmatched: 11.

There are a few counts of this clonotype. The chain uses TRBV7-9 and TRBJ1-2; tentatively, D is TRBD1 (6 bases). Deletions cut 4 bases from V and 4 bases from J, with 16 bases between. The germline gives CDR1 SEHNR, CDR2 FQNEAQ (reference sequence). The CDR3 runs to 15 residues. CDR3 DNA sequence: TGTGCCAGCAGCTCTCACCGGGACACTTCCTATGGCTACACCTTC. Protein product: CASSSHRDTSYGYTF.

The genes are TRBV6-1 and TRBJ1-6; D uncertain. V lost 3 bases and J 7 bases, leaving 10 bases between the germline ends. The CDR3 runs 14 residues. The germline V gene has CDR1 MNHNS and CDR2 SASEGT. The CDR3 bases are TGTGCCAGCAGTGAGGTCAGAAACAATTCACCCCTCCACTTT. It is translated as CASSEVRNNSPLHF.

This chain uses TRBV3-1 with TRBJ2-4; D unclear. This CDR3 is built from 12 residues. V lost 4 bases, J lost 8 bases, and 9 bases lay in between. Germline-derived CDR1 and CDR2 are LGHDT and YNNKEL (reference sequence). This CDR3 is CASSLGPHIQYF. The CDR3 region has the DNA TGTGCCAGCAGCCTGGGTCCTCACATTCAGTACTTC. Full variable domain (outside the CDR3, taken from reference TRBV3-1 and TRBJ2-4): DTAVSQTPKYLVTQMGNDKSIKCEQNLGHDTMYWYKQDSKKFLKIMFSYNNKELIINETVPNRFSPKSPDKAHLNLHINSLELGDSAVYFCASSLGPHIQYFGAGTRLSVL.

The V and J genes are TRBV19 and TRBJ2-3; D remains unclear. In germline, CDR1 is LNHDA, CDR2 SQIVND (reference sequence). Trimming took 5 bases from V and 5 from J, leaving 20 bases between them. This CDR3 region has 16 residues. The CDR3: CASSHRGWTGQDTQYF. For the CDR3, the DNA is TGTGCCAGTAGTCACCGCGGTTGGACGGGTCAAGATACGCAGTATTTT.